This TCR beta chain stems from a study of CD4 T cells in relation to SARS-CoV-2 and coronaviruses. The overall study: Shared crossreactive spike epitopes were mapped to their HLA restriction.

Sequencing was performed with immunoSEQ multiplex PCR; in TCRdb, only in-frame clones are kept and a portion is missing. The sample carries some 69,000 clones, roughly 93% recorded once. About this clone: No antigen is known for it.

The CDR3 runs 13 residues. The V gene lost 3 bases and the J gene lost 0 bases, with 5 bases spanning the gap. Per the germline V gene, CDR1 is KGHSH and CDR2 is LQKENI. General study findings and limits: Memory recall responses, not primary responses primed in culture, are what the assay detects.

The unexposed donors gave CD4+ T cells in about 2011-2019, prior to COVID-19. This chain connects TRBV18 to TRBJ1-1; no firm D call. This clonotype originated in a human donor in good health. Sequenced material: naive CD4+ T cells from PBMCs. The subset was: naive CD4+ T cells isolated by negative enrichment. This CDR3 reads CASSPVMNTEAFF. The CDR3 DNA sequence: TGTGCCAGCTCACCGGTCATGAACACTGAAGCTTTCTTT.